The 20 T cell receptor beta chains below all came from one sample that was sequenced in a study of cytomegalovirus exposure and HLA in healthy donors. The PCR had 60 Vbeta and 13 Jbeta primers. Sequencing used immunoSEQ multiplex PCR; TCRdb keeps in-frame clones, though not all of them. The sample shows some 180,000 clones, roughly 9.5% of them seen only once. The sequencing input was PBMCs. The receptors come from a woman in her 30s in good health and CMV-seropositive.

The V call is TRBV29-1, the J call TRBJ2-1; 7 nucleotides match TRBD1. Trimming cost V 4 bases and J 4 bases; bases outside gene matches: 10. The CDR3 contains 15 residues. The germline CDR1 and CDR2 sequences are SQVTM and ANQGSEA. CDR3 nucleotide sequence: TGCAGCGTTGGGACAGGCCCCTCCGGTTACAATGAGCAGTTCTTC. It specifies CSVGTGPSGYNEQFF.

This clone was seen a handful of times. The chain couples TRBV19 to TRBJ2-1, with D tentatively TRBD2 (6 bases). With 5 bases removed from V and 7 bases from J, the gap between germline ends came to 27 bases. Per the germline V gene, CDR1 is LNHDA and CDR2 is SQIVND (reference sequence). The CDR3 has 18 amino acids. CDR3 in DNA: TGTGCCAGTAGTTCCGGCCCCCCGTCGACCTGGGGGGATAATGAGCAGTTCTTC. Translated: CASSSGPPSTWGDNEQFF. Full variable domain (missing parts from reference TRBV19 and TRBJ2-1): DGGITQSPKYLFRKEGQNVTLSCEQNLNHDAMYWYRQDPGQGLRLIYYSQIVNDFQKGDIAEGYSVSREKKESFPLTVTSAQKNPTAFYLCASSSGPPSTWGDNEQFFGPGTRLTVL.

The chain employs TRBV4-2 and TRBJ2-3; TRBD2 aligns across 12 bases. This CDR3 contains 18 residues. J lost 4 bases, V lost 0 bases, and 8 bases had no gene match. Germline CDR1 LGHNA, CDR2 YNFKEQ. CDR3 in amino acids: CASSQENPGLAGADTQYF. CDR3 coding DNA: TGTGCCAGCAGCCAAGAAAACCCGGGACTAGCGGGCGCAGATACGCAGTATTTT.

The chain couples TRBV6-6 to TRBJ2-3, with 9 nucleotides matching TRBD2. Germline CDR1 reads MNHNY; CDR2 reads SVGAGI (reference sequence). This CDR3 has 16 residues. After removal of 2 bases from V and 4 bases from J, the junction contained 7 bases not matched to a gene. The CDR3 here is CASSYGAAGGPDTQYF. For the CDR3, the DNA is TGTGCCAGCAGTTACGGTGCAGCGGGAGGCCCAGATACGCAGTATTTT.

This clone was recorded a few times. J is TRBJ2-5 and V is TRBV28, with 8 bases that match TRBD1. This CDR3 is 14 amino acids long. V was pared by 7 bases and J by 4 bases, with 8 bases of the junction left unmatched. Germline V gene lookup returns CDR1 MDHEN and CDR2 SYDVKM. In DNA, the CDR3 is TGTGCCAGCACGAGACAGGGGATAGTAGAGACCCAGTACTTC. Amino acid sequence: CASTRQGIVETQYF.

The V gene is TRBV27, the J gene TRBJ2-7, with TRBD1 as a possible D gene (5 bases). Germline CDR1 and CDR2: MNHEY and SMNVEV (reference sequence). CDR3 length equals 15 residues. The V end lost 5 bases, the J end lost 1 base, and 15 bases lay between the germline ends. The CDR3 loop is CASSPGRMGSYEQYF. The CDR3 bases are TGTGCCAGCAGTCCAGGGCGAATGGGTTCCTACGAGCAGTACTTC.

The rearrangement uses TRBV29-1 and TRBJ2-1, with 10 bases identical to TRBD1. The ends lost 6 bases at V and 8 bases at J; junction bases unmatched: 7. The CDR3 totals 13 residues. CDR1 and CDR2 (germline): SQVTM, ANQGSEA. The CDR3 DNA reads TGCAGCGTATTACCGGGACAGGGGTATGAGCAGTTCTTC. It translates to CSVLPGQGYEQFF.

This clone has a handful of counts. This sequence joins TRBV30 and TRBJ2-5, with D possibly TRBD1 on 7 matching bases. The V end was cut by 0 bases, the J end by 5 bases, with 16 bases between. CDR1 GTSNPN and CDR2 SVGIG come from the germline V gene (reference sequence). The CDR3 runs 15 residues. The CDR3 coding sequence is TGTGCCTGGAGTGTAGCCAGGGGGGCTTTGGAGACCCAGTACTTC. As protein: CAWSVARGALETQYF.

This clone appeared a few times. The genes are TRBV27 and TRBJ1-2; possibly TRBD1 for D (5 bases). The CDR3 runs 13 residues. V was trimmed by 11 bases and J by 5 bases, leaving 18 bases between them. In germline, CDR1 is MNHEY, CDR2 SMNVEV (reference sequence). The CDR3 sequence is CAPRVVGVYGYTF. Here the CDR3 DNA reads TGTGCCCCCAGGGTAGTTGGAGTTTATGGCTACACCTTC.

This clone has a single count. The chain is built from TRBV5-1 and TRBJ2-1, with 12 bases that match TRBD2. V lost 6 bases to trimming and J lost 5 bases; unmatched junction nucleotides: 6. Germline V gene sequence: CDR1 SGHRS, CDR2 YFSETQ. The CDR3 consists of 15 residues. The CDR3 protein is CASTPLAGGNNEQFF. The CDR3 DNA sequence: TGCGCCAGCACTCCCCTAGCGGGAGGGAACAATGAGCAGTTCTTC.

V gene TRBV15 combines with J gene TRBJ1-2; no clear D. Germline V gene sequence: CDR1 LNHNV, CDR2 YYDKDF (reference sequence). The CDR3 spans 16 residues. Trimming removed 0 bases at V and 0 bases at J, with 11 bases between. CDR3 sequence reads: CATSRDTQVSNYGYTF. CDR3 bases: TGTGCCACCAGCAGAGATACCCAGGTTTCTAACTATGGCTACACCTTC.

This clone was observed a few times. The V gene is TRBV11-1, the J gene TRBJ2-1; 10 bases line up with TRBD2. The CDR3 loop spans 16 amino acids. The ends lost 5 bases at V and 0 bases at J; junction bases unmatched: 4. CDR1 and CDR2 from the germline V gene are SGHAT and FQDESV (reference sequence). The CDR3 DNA follows: TGTGCCAGCAGCCCTACTAGCGGGGACTCCTACAATGAGCAGTTCTTC. Translation: CASSPTSGDSYNEQFF.

The V call is TRBV11-2, the J call TRBJ2-1; 11 bases align to TRBD2. With 5 bases clipped from V and 7 bases from J, the junction kept 10 bases outside the gene matches. The CDR3 has 16 residues. The V gene's germline CDR1 is SGHAT and CDR2 FQNNGV. The CDR3 region has the DNA TGTGCCAGCAGCCGGCTTAGCGGGAGGGATCGGAATGAGCAGTTCTTC. Translated, it gives CASSRLSGRDRNEQFF.

The CDR3 region is CASSLEGTGNEQYF. The CDR3 nucleotides are TGTGCCAGCAGCTTAGAGGGGACAGGGAACGAGCAGTACTTC. This chain joins TRBV11-1 and TRBJ2-7, with TRBD1 matching over 9 bases. Trimming removed 1 base from V and 5 bases from J; junction bases left unmatched: 3. The CDR3 loop spans 14 amino acids. The germline CDR1 and CDR2 sequences are SGHAT and FQDESV (reference sequence). The full variable domain, in which reference TRBV11-1 and TRBJ2-7 provide the parts outside the CDR3, is EAEVAQSPRYKITEKSQAVAFWCDPISGHATLYWYRQILGQGPELLVQFQDESVVDDSQLPKDRFSAERLKGVDSTLKIQPAELGDSAMYLCASSLEGTGNEQYFGPGTRLTVT.

This clone was seen only a few times. This likely traces to a read error, being one base from a far larger clone. The V call is TRBV6-5, the J call TRBJ1-5, with a weak D call TRBD1 (5 bases). V was pared by 5 bases and J by 6 bases, with 14 bases between. Germline CDR1 reads MNHEY; CDR2 reads SVGAGI. The CDR3 has 14 residues. The CDR3 nucleotides are TGTGCCAGCAGTGAGGCCAGGGTGTTTCAGCCCCAGCATTTT. Translated: CASSEARVFQPQHF.

This chain uses TRBV2 with TRBJ1-5; TRBD1 agrees at 7 bases. CDR1 is SNHLY and CDR2 is FYNNEI in the germline V gene. Trimming at V came to 6 bases and at J to 5 bases, leaving 7 bases not matched to a gene. The CDR3 is 14 amino acids. The CDR3 sequence is CASSFGTVDQPQHF. Written as DNA, the CDR3 is TGTGCCAGCAGCTTCGGGACAGTAGATCAGCCCCAGCATTTT.

This clone has more than one count but fewer than ten. The chain employs TRBV4-1 and TRBJ1-2; tentative D call: TRBD1 (6 bases). Germline CDR1 MGHRA, CDR2 YSYEKL. V gave up 1 base and J gave up 6 bases, with 18 bases separating them. CDR3 length equals 16 residues. CDR3 coding DNA: TGCGCCAGCAGCCAAGGTCTTTCTTGGGGGCTTGATGGCTACACCTTC. The encoded protein is CASSQGLSWGLDGYTF.

The rearrangement uses TRBV15 and TRBJ2-6; tentatively, D is TRBD2 (6 bases). V dropped 7 bases and J dropped 1 base, with 23 bases sitting between them. Germline V gives CDR1 LNHNV, CDR2 YYDKDF (reference sequence). CDR3 length: 19 amino acids. CDR3 nucleotide sequence: TGTGCCACCACCACGCCCGGGGGAAAGGCTCTTTCTGGGGCCAACGTCCTGACTTTC. Translated, it gives CATTTPGGKALSGANVLTF.

This clone came up a few times. A read error may account for a junction end that differs from germline. Other DNA sequences of this sample code for an identical CDR3. The CDR3: CASSSYSTGVNTEAFF. The CDR3 nucleotides read TGTGCCAGCAGTTCATACTCGACAGGGGTGAACACCGAAGCTTTCTTT. The chain couples TRBV27 to TRBJ1-1, with 8 bases lining up with TRBD1. The CDR3 contains 16 residues. The germline gives CDR1 MNHEY, CDR2 SMNVEV (reference sequence).

J is TRBJ1-3 and V is TRBV7-9, with D maybe TRBD1 (5 bases). Germline V lookup: CDR1 SEHNR, CDR2 FQNEAQ (reference sequence). V gave up 5 bases and J gave up 0 bases, with 8 bases separating them. This CDR3 comprises 14 residues. CDR3: CASSRDFSGNTIYF. In DNA, the CDR3 is TGTGCCAGCAGCCGGGACTTCTCTGGAAACACCATATATTTT. The complete variable domain, with remaining parts taken from reference TRBV7-9 and TRBJ1-3, reads DTGVSQNPRHKITKRGQNVTFRCDPISEHNRLYWYRQTLGQGPEFLTYFQNEAQLEKSRLLSDRFSAERPKGSFSTLEIQRTEQGDSAMYLCASSRDFSGNTIYFGEGSWLTVV.